What follows are 19 T cell receptor beta chains derived from one specimen sequenced in a study of blood T cell repertoires in COVID-19 (dated by TCRdb to about 2020). The receptor library was made with the immunoSEQ multiplex PCR assay. The immuneACCESS repertoire file appears here via TCRdb, limited to in-frame rearrangements. These files lack a portion of the clones; in checked studies, under half of the deficit traces to unresolved V genes, and the cause of the others is not known. Across this sample there are 110,000 or so clones, with over 80% seen only once. The ten largest account for approximately 1.1% of the sample. Input material: peripheral blood. The receptors stem from a human donor in a cohort sampled during active COVID-19.

This chain joins TRBV5-6 and TRBJ1-4, with a weak D call TRBD1 (6 bases). Trimming cost V 4 bases and J 6 bases, with 16 bases left between them. The CDR3 totals 15 residues. Germline V gene sequence: CDR1 SGHDT, CDR2 YYEEEE. CDR3 DNA: TGTGCCAGCAGCCATCCGGGGCAGGGGTATGAAAAACTGTTTTTT. This encodes CASSHPGQGYEKLFF.

DNA of the CDR3: TGTGCCAGCAGTTACTCGAGCCAGGGGACAGGTGGCTACACCTTC. Translating gives CASSYSSQGTGGYTF. The V and J genes are TRBV6-2 or TRBV6-3 and TRBJ1-2; 8 nucleotides agree with TRBD1. Germline CDR1 MNHEY, CDR2 SVGEGT. With V trimmed by 0 bases and J by 7 bases, 7 bases remained unmatched. CDR3 size: 15 residues.

V usage is TRBV29-1 and J usage is TRBJ2-1; maybe TRBD2 (5 bases). The CDR3 is made up of 15 amino acids. Per the germline V gene, CDR1 is SQVTM and CDR2 is ANQGSEA. The V end lost 0 bases, the J end lost 0 bases, and 9 bases lay between the germline ends. The CDR3 DNA sequence: TGCAGCGTTGAAGAGGGGAGAAGCTCCTACAATGAGCAGTTCTTC. Its protein product is CSVEEGRSSYNEQFF.

The V gene is TRBV7-6, the J gene TRBJ2-1, with a tentative D call TRBD1 (5 bases). The CDR3 totals 14 residues. Germline CDR1 reads SGHVS; CDR2 reads FNYEAQ. Trimming stripped 2 bases from V and 2 bases from J, with 7 bases between. In DNA form, the CDR3 reads TGTGCCAGCAGCTTAACAGGAACCTACAATGAGCAGTTCTTC. Amino acid sequence: CASSLTGTYNEQFF.

This chain connects TRBV19 to TRBJ1-1; D might be TRBD1 (6 bases). CDR1 and CDR2 (germline): LNHDA, SQIVND (reference sequence). With 6 bases removed from V and 5 bases from J, the gap between germline ends came to 16 bases. This CDR3 is built from 14 residues. CDR3 nucleotides: TGTGCCAGTAGGTGGGGGGGCGCGGAGACTGAAGCTTTCTTT. Protein: CASRWGGAETEAFF.

This clone came up once. V is TRBV5-4 and J is TRBJ2-2, with 13 nucleotides matching TRBD2. V trimming: 4 bases; J trimming: 7 bases; junction bases outside the gene matches: 7. Germline lookup yields CDR1 SGHNT and CDR2 YYREEE (reference sequence). CDR3 length: 16 residues. The CDR3 DNA follows: TGTGCCAGCAGCCCCACTAGCGGGAGGGTCAACGGGGAGCTGTTTTTT. This translates into CASSPTSGRVNGELFF.

V usage is TRBV3-1 (or the pseudogene TRBV3-2) and J usage is TRBJ2-3; 11 bases line up with TRBD2. Germline V gene lookup returns CDR1 LGHDT and CDR2 YNNKEL (reference sequence). V was clipped by 0 bases and J by 4 bases; unmatched bases: 9. The CDR3 runs to 18 residues. Here the CDR3 DNA reads TGTGCCAGCAGCCAAGATAGCGGGGGGGCCGTCGTCGCAGATACGCAGTATTTT. As protein: CASSQDSGGAVVADTQYF.

The gene calls are TRBV5-1 and TRBJ2-1; D unclear. The CDR3 is made up of 12 amino acids. Trimming pared 2 bases from V and 10 bases from J, leaving 10 bases between. Germline assignment: CDR1 SGHRS and CDR2 YFSETQ. CDR3 coding DNA: TGCGCCAGCAGCTTCGACTCCAAAGAGCAGTTCTTC. Translation: CASSFDSKEQFF.

In DNA, the CDR3 is TGTGCCAGCAGCCAAGGACTAGCCAACATTCAGTACTTC. Translated: CASSQGLANIQYF. The chain joins TRBV7-2 to TRBJ2-4; 8 bases line up with TRBD2. CDR1 is SGHTA, CDR2 FQGNSA, per germline. The V segment lost 5 bases and the J segment 7 bases; nucleotides outside the gene matches: 4. The CDR3 is 13 residues long.

V usage is TRBV5-6 and J usage is TRBJ1-3; D gene ambiguous. This CDR3 comprises 15 residues. V lost 4 bases and J 0 bases, leaving 11 bases between the germline ends. Germline CDR1 is SGHDT and CDR2 is YYEEEE. The chain's CDR3 is CASSARLVSGNTIYF. The CDR3 bases are TGTGCCAGCAGCGCCAGACTCGTCTCTGGAAACACCATATATTTT.

V and J are TRBV5-1 and TRBJ2-5; 9 nucleotides line up with TRBD2. V lost 1 base, J lost 5 bases, and 0 bases stayed unmatched. Germline V gene sequence: CDR1 SGHRS, CDR2 YFSETQ. The CDR3 extends over 13 amino acids. CDR3 in DNA: TGCGCCAGCAGCTTGACTAGCGGGGAGACCCAGTACTTC. This gives the protein CASSLTSGETQYF.

This clone occurred once. The chain uses TRBV10-3 and TRBJ2-5; D might be TRBD2 (6 bases). This CDR3 has 16 amino acids. V was pared by 0 bases and J by 4 bases, with 15 bases between. Germline assignment: CDR1 ENHRY and CDR2 SYGVKD. This CDR3 is CAISESPLGSGETQYF. The CDR3 DNA reads as TGTGCCATCAGTGAGTCCCCACTCGGGAGCGGAGAGACCCAGTACTTC.

The chain recombines TRBV12-5 with TRBJ2-5; the match to TRBD1 covers 7 bases. Germline values: CDR1 LGHNT, CDR2 FRNRAP. The CDR3 totals 14 residues. The V and J ends lost 6 bases and 4 bases, in that order; junction bases with no gene match: 8. The CDR3 sequence: CASGLGQVGETQYF. The CDR3 DNA reads TGTGCTAGTGGCTTAGGACAGGTGGGAGAGACCCAGTACTTC.

The chain links TRBV15 to TRBJ2-3; D not certain. Germline V lookup: CDR1 LNHNV, CDR2 YYDKDF (reference sequence). Deletions cut 3 bases from V and 10 bases from J, with 11 bases between. The CDR3 runs 12 residues. The CDR3 DNA is TGTGCCACCAGCAGCAGGCAGGCCCCGCAGTATTTT. Encoded protein: CATSSRQAPQYF.

The chain has TRBV7-9 and TRBJ1-1, with 7 bases matching TRBD1. Germline V gives CDR1 SEHNR, CDR2 FQNEAQ (reference sequence). The trim removed 3 bases at V and 1 base at J, leaving 5 bases unmatched. The CDR3 totals 15 residues. The CDR3 protein is CASSFHRGRNTEAFF. CDR3 coding DNA: TGTGCCAGCAGCTTTCACAGGGGTAGGAACACTGAAGCTTTCTTT.

The chain has TRBV7-9 and TRBJ1-5; a possible D gene is TRBD1 (6 bases). The CDR3 runs to 14 residues. V lost 6 bases and J 5 bases, leaving 14 bases between the germline ends. The germline CDR1 and CDR2 sequences are SEHNR and FQNEAQ (reference sequence). CDR3 region: CASSRGQPDQPQHF. The CDR3 DNA reads as TGTGCCAGCAGTAGAGGACAGCCTGATCAGCCCCAGCATTTT.

The chain uses TRBV9 and TRBJ1-2; 8 nucleotides agree with TRBD1. CDR3 length equals 17 residues. J lost 3 bases, V lost 0 bases, and 10 bases had no gene match. Germline V CDR1 and CDR2: SGDLS, YYNGEE. The CDR3 nucleotides are TGTGCCAGCAGCGTAGCCCGGGACAGGCCCAGTGACTATGGCTACACCTTC. Amino acids: CASSVARDRPSDYGYTF.

CDR3 sequence reads: CASSVMGTSTEAFF. The CDR3 nucleotides read TGTGCCAGCAGTGTTATGGGCACGTCGACTGAAGCTTTCTTT. The rearrangement uses TRBV2 and TRBJ1-1; no definite D call. From germline, CDR1 is SNHLY and CDR2 FYNNEI. V was pared by 4 bases and J by 5 bases, with 14 bases between. The CDR3 loop spans 14 amino acids.

The chain links TRBV11-2 to TRBJ1-2, with TRBD1 identical over 8 bases. The V and J ends lost 1 base and 3 bases, in that order; junction bases with no gene match: 7. Germline assignment: CDR1 SGHAT and CDR2 FQNNGV. CDR3 size: 16 residues. The CDR3 DNA is TGTGCCAGCAGCTTAGTTCCAGGGGGCCCCGACTATGGCTACACCTTC. Residues: CASSLVPGGPDYGYTF.